These T cell receptor beta chains were read from a single sample in a study of shared clonotypes between healthy human individuals. Assay used: immunoSEQ multiplex PCR; TCRdb lists only in-frame clones, some missing. The repertoire holds almost 700,000 clones, with roughly 94% as singletons. The sequencing sample was made of naive CD8+ T cells sorted from blood. These receptors were taken from a man under 40 in good health. The CDR3 runs from the conserved cysteine through the conserved F or W. The D gene is left open where the match is weak. Some rows have no size entry. The others give once, few or many, or a class for an expanded clone.

abundance: -
d_gene: -
j_gene: TRBJ1-1
v_gene: TRBV6-5
CDR3nt: TGTGCCAGCAGTTACTCGTTGGGGCGGAACACTGAAGCTTTCTTT
CDR3aa: CASSYSLGRNTEAFF

abundance: -
d_gene: -
j_gene: TRBJ2-1
v_gene: TRBV5-1
CDR3nt: TGCGCCAGCAGCTTGGTCGGACAGAGCTCCTACAATGAGCAGTTCTTC
CDR3aa: CASSLVGQSSYNEQFF

abundance: -
d_gene: TRBD2
j_gene: TRBJ2-5
v_gene: TRBV5-1
CDR3nt: TGCGCCAGCAGACCCGGGACTAGCACCCAAGAGACCCAGTACTTC
CDR3aa: CASRPGTSTQETQYF

abundance: -
d_gene: -
j_gene: TRBJ2-2
v_gene: TRBV7-2
CDR3nt: TGTGCCAGCAGCTTAGTAGGGGGGCTTACCGGGGAGCTGTTTTTT
CDR3aa: CASSLVGGLTGELFF

abundance: -
d_gene: TRBD1
j_gene: TRBJ2-7
v_gene: TRBV14
CDR3nt: TGTGCCAGCAGGAGGACAGGGGACTACGAGCAGTACTTC
CDR3aa: CASRRTGDYEQYF

abundance: -
d_gene: -
j_gene: TRBJ2-2
v_gene: TRBV2
CDR3nt: TGTGCCAGCAGTGAAGGGGTTAGCAGGAACACCGGGGAGCTGTTTTTT
CDR3aa: CASSEGVSRNTGELFF

abundance: -
d_gene: TRBD1
j_gene: TRBJ1-5
v_gene: TRBV27
CDR3nt: TGTGCCAGCAGTTTTTTAACAGGGGTAAATCAGCCCCAGCATTTT
CDR3aa: CASSFLTGVNQPQHF

abundance: -
d_gene: TRBD2
j_gene: TRBJ2-7
v_gene: TRBV27
CDR3nt: TGTGCCAGCAGTTTATCTCCTAGCGGGAGCTACGAGCAGTACTTC
CDR3aa: CASSLSPSGSYEQYF

abundance: few
d_gene: TRBD2
j_gene: TRBJ2-1
v_gene: TRBV7-9
CDR3nt: TGTGCCAGCAGCTTGGGCGGGAGGGAGCAGTTCTTC
CDR3aa: CASSLGGREQFF

abundance: -
d_gene: -
j_gene: TRBJ1-1
v_gene: TRBV12-5
CDR3nt: TGTGCTAGTGGGGATGGCGGGACTGAAGCTTTCTTT
CDR3aa: CASGDGGTEAFF

abundance: -
d_gene: TRBD2
j_gene: TRBJ2-7
v_gene: TRBV6-5
CDR3nt: TGTGCCAGCAGTTACAGGCGGGAGAGCACCTACGAGCAGTACTTC
CDR3aa: CASSYRRESTYEQYF

abundance: -
d_gene: TRBD1
j_gene: TRBJ2-3
v_gene: TRBV13
CDR3nt: TGTGCCAGCAGCTTTGGACAGGGGATAGATACGCAGTATTTT
CDR3aa: CASSFGQGIDTQYF

abundance: once
d_gene: TRBD2
j_gene: TRBJ2-1
v_gene: TRBV27
CDR3nt: TGTGCCAGCGGGACTAGTCTAGGGCAGTTCTTC
CDR3aa: CASGTSLGQFF

abundance: -
d_gene: TRBD1
j_gene: TRBJ1-4
v_gene: TRBV5-5
CDR3nt: TGTGCCAGCAGCTTGAGTGGGACAGGGTTGGGCCTTGCAACTAATGAAAAACTGTTTTTT
CDR3aa: CASSLSGTGLGLATNEKLFF

abundance: -
d_gene: -
j_gene: TRBJ2-1
v_gene: TRBV5-6
CDR3nt: TGTGCCAGCAGCCCACCCCTAGCGCCATACAATGAGCAGTTCTTC
CDR3aa: CASSPPLAPYNEQFF

abundance: -
d_gene: -
j_gene: TRBJ2-1
v_gene: TRBV18
CDR3nt: TGTGCCAGCTCACCAGGGAACCCGAATGAGCAGTTCTTC
CDR3aa: CASSPGNPNEQFF

abundance: once
d_gene: TRBD2
j_gene: TRBJ2-3
v_gene: TRBV27
CDR3nt: TGTGCCAGCAGAGAGAGCGGGGCTCCTTTCCTCACAGATACGCAGTATTTT
CDR3aa: CASRESGAPFLTDTQYF

abundance: -
d_gene: TRBD2
j_gene: TRBJ2-6
v_gene: TRBV13
CDR3nt: TGTGCCAGCAGCACTGGACTAGCGGTCCCGAAAACTGGGGCCAACGTCCTGACTTTC
CDR3aa: CASSTGLAVPKTGANVLTF

abundance: -
d_gene: -
j_gene: TRBJ1-4
v_gene: TRBV7-9
CDR3nt: TGTGCCAGCAGCCGAGTGGGGGCGAGTAATGAAAAACTGTTTTTT
CDR3aa: CASSRVGASNEKLFF

abundance: -
d_gene: -
j_gene: TRBJ2-1
v_gene: TRBV27
CDR3nt: TGTGCCAGCAGTATGGGGGACGCGGCAGGGGATTACCTAGGCAATGAGCAGTTCTTC
CDR3aa: CASSMGDAAGDYLGNEQFF

abundance: -
d_gene: TRBD2
j_gene: TRBJ2-1
v_gene: TRBV5-4
CDR3nt: TGTGCCAGCAGCACGGGACTAGCGAGTTACAATGAGCAGTTCTTC
CDR3aa: CASSTGLASYNEQFF

abundance: -
d_gene: TRBD1
j_gene: TRBJ2-7
v_gene: TRBV18
CDR3nt: TGTGCCAGCCACGGACAGGGTTATCCTAGCGAGCAGTACTTC
CDR3aa: CASHGQGYPSEQYF

abundance: -
d_gene: -
j_gene: TRBJ2-7
v_gene: TRBV6-5
CDR3nt: TGTGCCAGCAGTTACTCGCTAGCGCCTCCCTACGAGCAGTACTTC
CDR3aa: CASSYSLAPPYEQYF

abundance: -
d_gene: -
j_gene: TRBJ1-2
v_gene: TRBV29-1
CDR3nt: TGCAGCGTTGAAGAGGCAACAAATAACTATGGCTACACCTTC
CDR3aa: CSVEEATNNYGYTF

abundance: -
d_gene: -
j_gene: TRBJ2-7
v_gene: TRBV27
CDR3nt: TGTGCCAGCAGTGCACAGGCGCAACCCTACGAGCAGTACTTC
CDR3aa: CASSAQAQPYEQYF

abundance: once
d_gene: TRBD2
j_gene: TRBJ2-1
v_gene: TRBV9
CDR3nt: TGTGCCAGCGCCGGTGGGACTAGCGGGAGCTGGTCCTACAATGAGCAGTTCTTC
CDR3aa: CASAGGTSGSWSYNEQFF

abundance: -
d_gene: TRBD1
j_gene: TRBJ1-1
v_gene: TRBV27
CDR3nt: TGTGCCAGCACCGGACAGGGCCGGGTTGAAGCTTTCTTT
CDR3aa: CASTGQGRVEAFF

abundance: -
d_gene: TRBD1
j_gene: TRBJ1-1
v_gene: TRBV7-8
CDR3nt: TGTGCCAGCAGCCCTGCAGGGGGCGCGACTGAAGCTTTCTTT
CDR3aa: CASSPAGGATEAFF

abundance: once
d_gene: -
j_gene: TRBJ2-7
v_gene: TRBV29-1
CDR3nt: TGCAGCGTGAGAGACTTTGACTACGAGCAGTACTTC
CDR3aa: CSVRDFDYEQYF

abundance: -
d_gene: TRBD2
j_gene: TRBJ2-7
v_gene: TRBV2
CDR3nt: TGTGCCAGCAGTACTCAACCTAAGACTAGCGAGGTCCTCGAGCAGTACTTC
CDR3aa: CASSTQPKTSEVLEQYF

abundance: -
d_gene: -
j_gene: TRBJ2-1
v_gene: TRBV19
CDR3nt: TGTGCCAGTAGTATTACTCGTTACAATGAGCAGTTCTTC
CDR3aa: CASSITRYNEQFF

abundance: few
d_gene: TRBD2
j_gene: TRBJ2-7
v_gene: TRBV14
CDR3nt: TGTGCCAGCAGCCAATGGCGGGAGGGCCTTGAGCAGTACTTC
CDR3aa: CASSQWREGLEQYF

abundance: once
d_gene: -
j_gene: TRBJ2-7
v_gene: TRBV28
CDR3nt: TGTGCCAGCAGTTCAGACAGACTAGGAGGTCGGGAGCAGTACTTC
CDR3aa: CASSSDRLGGREQYF

abundance: -
d_gene: TRBD1
j_gene: TRBJ2-7
v_gene: TRBV7-9
CDR3nt: TGTGCCAGCCGGGACAGGGGCGACGAGCAGTACTTC
CDR3aa: CASRDRGDEQYF

abundance: -
d_gene: -
j_gene: TRBJ2-1
v_gene: TRBV7-9
CDR3nt: TGTGCCAGCAGCTCCCTGGTACCACCATACAATGAGCAGTTCTTC
CDR3aa: CASSSLVPPYNEQFF

abundance: -
d_gene: -
j_gene: TRBJ2-1
v_gene: TRBV7-9
CDR3nt: TGTGCCAGCAGCTTAGGCGGGATTGGGGTGAGCTCCTACAATGAGCAGTTCTTC
CDR3aa: CASSLGGIGVSSYNEQFF

abundance: -
d_gene: -
j_gene: TRBJ1-2
v_gene: TRBV7-2
CDR3nt: TGTGCCAGCAGCTTAGAACGGGGGGGAAGCTCGGGCTACACCTTC
CDR3aa: CASSLERGGSSGYTF

abundance: -
d_gene: -
j_gene: TRBJ2-5
v_gene: TRBV7-9
CDR3nt: TGTGCCAGCAGCTTCACAGCCCTCCAAGAGACCCAGTACTTC
CDR3aa: CASSFTALQETQYF

abundance: -
d_gene: TRBD2
j_gene: TRBJ2-1
v_gene: TRBV7-7
CDR3nt: TGTGCTAGCAGCTTACTAGCGGGAGGGCGTCCACCTAGGGATGAGCAGTTCTTC
CDR3aa: CASSLLAGGRPPRDEQFF

abundance: -
d_gene: -
j_gene: TRBJ2-3
v_gene: TRBV7-9
CDR3nt: TGTGCCAGCAGCTTAGGGCCCAGCCGATCCACAGATACGCAGTATTTT
CDR3aa: CASSLGPSRSTDTQYF

abundance: -
d_gene: -
j_gene: TRBJ1-1
v_gene: TRBV5-1
CDR3nt: TGCGCCAGCAGCTTTCGACAGCCGAACACTGAAGCTTTCTTT
CDR3aa: CASSFRQPNTEAFF

abundance: -
d_gene: TRBD1
j_gene: TRBJ2-7
v_gene: TRBV7-8
CDR3nt: TGTGCCAGCAGCGCGCCGGGACAGGCCTACGAGCAGTACTTC
CDR3aa: CASSAPGQAYEQYF

abundance: -
d_gene: TRBD2
j_gene: TRBJ2-7
v_gene: TRBV4-3
CDR3nt: TGCGCCAGCAGCCCCCTGCGGGAGAGCTCCTACGAGCAGTACTTC
CDR3aa: CASSPLRESSYEQYF

abundance: -
d_gene: -
j_gene: TRBJ2-1
v_gene: TRBV7-2
CDR3nt: TGTGCCAGCAGCTTAGATGTTTCAGACTACAATGAGCAGTTCTTC
CDR3aa: CASSLDVSDYNEQFF

abundance: once
d_gene: -
j_gene: TRBJ2-7
v_gene: TRBV21-1
CDR3nt: TGTGCCAGCAGCAAATTACAACCCCACTACAACAGGGGGAACTACGAGCAGTACTTC
CDR3aa: CASSKLQPHYNRGNYEQYF

abundance: -
d_gene: -
j_gene: TRBJ1-2
v_gene: TRBV9
CDR3nt: TGTGCCAGCAGCGTGGAGACAGCTAGATCACTCGGTGGCTACACCTTC
CDR3aa: CASSVETARSLGGYTF

abundance: -
d_gene: -
j_gene: TRBJ1-1
v_gene: TRBV6-6
CDR3nt: TGTGCCAGCAGACCGGGGGCGCACACTGAAGCTTTCTTT
CDR3aa: CASRPGAHTEAFF

abundance: -
d_gene: -
j_gene: TRBJ2-7
v_gene: TRBV14
CDR3nt: TGTGCCAGCAGCCAAGAGGATTGGGAGCAGTACTTC
CDR3aa: CASSQEDWEQYF

abundance: -
d_gene: -
j_gene: TRBJ2-5
v_gene: TRBV29-1
CDR3nt: TGCAGCGTTGATAGTCAGAACCAAGAGACCCAGTACTTC
CDR3aa: CSVDSQNQETQYF

abundance: -
d_gene: TRBD2
j_gene: TRBJ2-7
v_gene: TRBV7-8
CDR3nt: TGTGCCAGCAGCTTATTACTGTCTAGCGGGACCCAAAGAAACTCCTACGAGCAGTACTTC
CDR3aa: CASSLLLSSGTQRNSYEQYF

abundance: -
d_gene: -
j_gene: TRBJ2-5
v_gene: TRBV7-9
CDR3nt: TGTGCCAGCAGTGTGGGGGTCGGGGGAGAGACCCAGTACTTC
CDR3aa: CASSVGVGGETQYF

abundance: -
d_gene: -
j_gene: TRBJ2-3
v_gene: TRBV25-1
CDR3nt: TGTGCCAGCAGTGAAAACAGGTGGGACACAGATACGCAGTATTTT
CDR3aa: CASSENRWDTDTQYF

abundance: -
d_gene: TRBD1
j_gene: TRBJ1-2
v_gene: TRBV9
CDR3nt: TGTGCCAGCAGCTCCCGGACAGGGGGATTTTATGGCTACACCTTC
CDR3aa: CASSSRTGGFYGYTF

abundance: -
d_gene: -
j_gene: TRBJ2-2
v_gene: TRBV7-9
CDR3nt: TGTGCCAGCAGTCTGGGGAGCGGGGAGCTGTTTTTT
CDR3aa: CASSLGSGELFF